This T cell receptor (beta chain) came from a study of T cell responses to AZD1222 COVID-19 vaccine. After removal of 5 bases from V and 5 bases from J, the junction contained 5 bases not matched to a gene. The germline gives CDR1 PRHDT, CDR2 FYEKMQ (reference sequence). This CDR3 comprises 14 residues. The data were produced by immunoSEQ multiplex PCR, yet TCRdb's version contains in-frame clones alone and is incomplete. The sample shows 75,000 to 100,000 clones, roughly 85% of them seen only once. The sample here was peripheral blood, taken on day 0 of AZD1222 vaccination. This receptor was taken from an adult in good health. The V and J genes are TRBV13 and TRBJ1-2, with 10 positions matching TRBD1. CDR3 amino acids: CASSPGQGRYGYTF. The CDR3 nucleotides are TGTGCCAGCAGCCCGGGACAGGGGAGGTATGGCTACACCTTC.